This T cell receptor beta chain was retrieved from a study of blood T cells in healthy people across ages. With regard to this clonotype: The antigen remains undetermined. One end of the junction is discordant with germline, which a read error may explain.

The CDR3 has 16 amino acids. It was with a sample-barcoded 5' primer and a J-beta primer mix that a second PCR of about 7 to 12 cycles was run. MiXCR, applied by TCRdb to the 5' RACE reads, yields one record per CDR3 protein. The repertoire holds 1.4 million to 1.5 million distinct CDR3 sequences, with 35% to 45% as singletons. Broader study findings: It was held that diversity estimates obtained from one million T cells represented underestimates.

Sample: blood. V gene TRBV12-3 or TRBV12-4 combines with J gene TRBJ2-3; 7 nucleotides line up with TRBD1. The sequence was collected from a woman between 18 and 29 years old in good health. The DNA of the CDR3 is TGTACCAGCAGTCCCCGGACAGGTCCAAGCACAGATACGCAGTATTTT. Its translation: CTSSPRTGPSTDTQYF.